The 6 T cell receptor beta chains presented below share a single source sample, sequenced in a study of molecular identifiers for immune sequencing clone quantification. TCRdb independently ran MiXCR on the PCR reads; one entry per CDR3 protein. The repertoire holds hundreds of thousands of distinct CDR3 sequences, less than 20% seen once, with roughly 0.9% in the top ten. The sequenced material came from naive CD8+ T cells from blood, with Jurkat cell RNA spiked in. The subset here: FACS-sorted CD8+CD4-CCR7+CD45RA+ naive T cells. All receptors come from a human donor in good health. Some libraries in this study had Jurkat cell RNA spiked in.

The CDR3 region has the DNA TGTGCCAGCAGCTTAGACGGGAGGGGGTTCAATGAGCAGTTCTTC. Translation gives CASSLDGRGFNEQFF. The chain employs TRBV11-2 and TRBJ2-1; 8 bases align to TRBD2. The length of the CDR3 is 15 residues. Germline V gene data show CDR1 as SGHAT and CDR2 as FQNNGV. V shed 0 bases, J shed 6 bases, and the junction held 4 bases outside the gene matches.

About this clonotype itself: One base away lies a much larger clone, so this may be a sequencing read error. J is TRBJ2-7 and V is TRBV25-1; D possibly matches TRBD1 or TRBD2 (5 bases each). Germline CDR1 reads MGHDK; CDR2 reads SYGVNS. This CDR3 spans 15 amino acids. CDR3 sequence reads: CASGEWVDGGREQYF. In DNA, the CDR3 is TGTGCCAGCGGTGAATGGGTTGATGGGGGTCGCGAGCAGTACTTC.

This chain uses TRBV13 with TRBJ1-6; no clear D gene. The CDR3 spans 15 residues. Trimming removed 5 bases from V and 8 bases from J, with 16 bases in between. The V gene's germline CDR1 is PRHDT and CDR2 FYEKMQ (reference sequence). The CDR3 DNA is TGTGCCAGCAGCCTTTCGGACCAAGGTCATTCACCCCTCCACTTT. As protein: CASSLSDQGHSPLHF.

CDR3 sequence (DNA): TGTGCCAGCAGTTACTCGAGTAAGCGGGAGTCCTTCAGTTACGAGCAGTACTTC. Translating it yields CASSYSSKRESFSYEQYF. V is TRBV6-2 or TRBV6-3 and J is TRBJ2-7; 8 nucleotides match TRBD2. Germline-derived CDR1 and CDR2 are MNHEY and SVGEGT. This CDR3 has 18 amino acids. J was trimmed by 4 bases and V by 0 bases; bases with no gene match: 14.

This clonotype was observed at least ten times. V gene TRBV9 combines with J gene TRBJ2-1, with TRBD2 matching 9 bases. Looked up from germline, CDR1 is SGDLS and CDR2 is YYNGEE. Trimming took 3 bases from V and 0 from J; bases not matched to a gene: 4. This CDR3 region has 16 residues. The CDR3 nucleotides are TGTGCCAGCAGCGCCGATAGCGGGAGCTCCTACAATGAGCAGTTCTTC. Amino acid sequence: CASSADSGSSYNEQFF.

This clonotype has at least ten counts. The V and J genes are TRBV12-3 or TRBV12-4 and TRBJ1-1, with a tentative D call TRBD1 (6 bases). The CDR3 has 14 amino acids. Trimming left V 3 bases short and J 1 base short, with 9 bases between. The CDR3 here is CASSFYRANTEAFF. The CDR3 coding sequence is TGTGCCAGCAGTTTTTACAGGGCGAACACTGAAGCTTTCTTT.